The rows below give T cell receptor beta chains drawn from one sample of a study of blood T cell repertoires in COVID-19. TCRdb's table, derived via immunoSEQ multiplex PCR, lists solely in-frame clones and lacks some. The data contain about 260,000 clones, 70% to 90% of them singletons. What was sequenced was peripheral blood. These receptors came from a human donor in a cohort sampled during active COVID-19. Each CDR3 is given with its conserved first and last residue. The order of the fields is J gene, V gene, CDR3 protein.

J: TRBJ2-1; V: TRBV7-8; CDR3: CASSRPRDSYNEQFF
J: TRBJ2-2; V: TRBV19; CDR3: CASSSPGLPSQRGGELFF
J: TRBJ2-2; V: TRBV11-3; CDR3: CASSSAGELFF
J: TRBJ2-7; V: TRBV12-3/TRBV12-4; CDR3: CASSGQDLEQYF
J: TRBJ2-5; V: TRBV28; CDR3: CASSGVNRGRGETQYF
J: TRBJ2-2; V: TRBV11-3; CDR3: CASSKNLMGHTNTGELFF
J: TRBJ1-5; V: TRBV19; CDR3: CASSFSSNQPQHF
J: TRBJ2-7; V: TRBV9; CDR3: CASSVDGRNEQYF
J: TRBJ1-5; V: TRBV7-8; CDR3: CASSTDRMVRQPQHF
J: TRBJ1-4; V: TRBV9; CDR3: CASSVAGGGEKLFF
J: TRBJ2-1; V: TRBV21-1; CDR3: CASQGLAGGTYNEQFF
J: TRBJ2-5; V: TRBV27; CDR3: CASSLRPGQGAWETQYF
J: TRBJ2-2; V: TRBV11-2; CDR3: CASSLARGTGELFF
J: TRBJ2-1; V: TRBV7-3; CDR3: CASSLGENPGLYNEQFF
J: TRBJ1-5; V: TRBV5-1; CDR3: CASSLAPSSNQPQHF
J: TRBJ1-1; V: TRBV30; CDR3: CAGNRAVGTEAFF
J: TRBJ2-6; V: TRBV5-1; CDR3: CASSSGHVSSGANVLTF
J: TRBJ2-7; V: TRBV15; CDR3: CATSRVRGTYEQYF
J: TRBJ1-3; V: TRBV11-2; CDR3: CASSYVYSGNTIYF
J: TRBJ1-6; V: TRBV7-3; CDR3: CASSSHGQGARSPLHF
J: TRBJ1-2; V: TRBV15; CDR3: CATSRSRGRSGYTF
J: TRBJ2-5; V: TRBV15; CDR3: CATSRGLADQETQYF
J: TRBJ2-7; V: TRBV4-1; CDR3: CASSPPWTKRTSYEQYF
J: TRBJ1-5; V: TRBV18; CDR3: CASSVGVRGDQPQHF